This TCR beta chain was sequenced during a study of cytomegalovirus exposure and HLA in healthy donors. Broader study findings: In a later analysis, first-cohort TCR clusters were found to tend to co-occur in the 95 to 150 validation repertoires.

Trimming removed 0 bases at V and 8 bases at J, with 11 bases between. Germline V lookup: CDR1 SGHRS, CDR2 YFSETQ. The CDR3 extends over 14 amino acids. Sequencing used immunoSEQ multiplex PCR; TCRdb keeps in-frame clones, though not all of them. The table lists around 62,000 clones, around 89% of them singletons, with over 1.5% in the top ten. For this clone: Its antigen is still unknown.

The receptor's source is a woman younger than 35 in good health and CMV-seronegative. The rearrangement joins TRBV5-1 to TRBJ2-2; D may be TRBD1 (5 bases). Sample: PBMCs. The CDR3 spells CASSLAAGAGELFF. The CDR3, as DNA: TGCGCCAGCAGCTTGGCGGCTGGGGCTGGGGAGCTGTTTTTT.